The 12 T cell receptor beta chains below were found in one sample sequenced in a study of T cells in Graves' hyperthyroidism and ophthalmopathy. TCR beta CDR3 region amplification was performed from RNA transcripts. A first-round RT-PCR of the TCR CDR3 used the HTBI primer set. TCRdb analysed the multiplex PCR reads with MiXCR anew, one entry per CDR3 protein. The table has 490,000 or so distinct CDR3 sequences, about 22% seen once. Material for sequencing was blood. These receptors all stem from a woman between 65 and 79 years old with Graves' ophthalmopathy.

Many counts were recorded for this clonotype. The V gene is TRBV27, the J gene TRBJ2-3; 9 nucleotides match TRBD2. The CDR3 contains 14 residues. The germline V gene encodes CDR1 MNHEY and CDR2 SMNVEV (reference sequence). V gave up 5 bases and J gave up 4 bases; unmatched junction bases: 4. CDR3 sequence reads: CASSLAGRADTQYF. In nucleotides, the CDR3 is TGTGCCAGCAGTCTAGCGGGACGGGCAGATACGCAGTATTTT.

This sequence joins TRBV12-3 or TRBV12-4 and TRBJ2-3; D is uncertain. The V end lost 7 bases, the J end lost 2 bases, and 4 bases lay between the germline ends. The CDR3 sequence is 11 residues long. The CDR3 protein is CASTITDTQYF. For the CDR3, the DNA is TGTGCCAGCACCATCACAGATACGCAGTATTTT.

This clonotype came up many times. At one boundary the junction diverges from the germline segment, which might be a read error. The chain joins TRBV5-1 to TRBJ1-2, with 9 bases that match TRBD1. Per the germline V gene, CDR1 is SGHRS and CDR2 is YFSETQ. The CDR3 extends over 14 amino acids. CDR3 loop: CASSPGQGNYGYTF. The CDR3 DNA reads TGTGCCAGCAGCCCGGGACAGGGCAACTATGGCTACACCTTC. The full variable domain, its missing parts supplied by reference TRBV5-1 and TRBJ1-2, is KAGVTQTPRYLIKTRGQQVTLSCSPISGHRSVSWYQQTPGQGLQFLFEYFSETQRNKGNFPGRFSGRQFSNSRSEMNVSTLELGDSALYLCASSPGQGNYGYTFGSGTRLTVV.

This clonotype was observed a handful of times. V and J are TRBV20-1 and TRBJ1-5; D is ambiguous. Germline CDR1 is DFQATT and CDR2 is SNEGSKA (reference sequence). Deletions cut 2 bases from V and 1 base from J, with 6 bases between. This CDR3 contains 13 residues. The CDR3 region is CSARQRSNQPQHF. The CDR3 DNA is TGCAGTGCTAGACAGAGGAGCAATCAGCCCCAGCATTTT.

This clonotype turned up a few times. The rearrangement links TRBV29-1 to TRBJ1-1; D unresolved. CDR1 and CDR2 from the germline V gene are SQVTM and ANQGSEA. The CDR3 is 14 amino acids. With 4 bases removed from V and 3 bases from J, the gap between germline ends came to 15 bases. CDR3: CSVVKSRRDTEAFF. CDR3 bases: TGCAGCGTTGTAAAGTCCCGGAGGGACACTGAAGCTTTCTTT.

This clonotype has more than one count but fewer than ten. The chain combines TRBV5-1 with TRBJ2-6; D ambiguous. The CDR3 runs to 20 residues. Germline CDR1 reads SGHRS; CDR2 reads YFSETQ. The germline V and J ends were trimmed by 0 bases and 0 bases, with 19 bases remaining between them. For the CDR3, the DNA is TGCGCCAGCAGCTTGGAAGGCGCCGCAAGAGGCCACTCTGGGGCCAACGTCCTGACTTTC. Its translation is CASSLEGAARGHSGANVLTF.

With respect to this clonotype: An end of the junction differs from the germline gene, which may be a read error. The chain joins TRBV5-1 to TRBJ2-3, with TRBD2 matching over 12 bases. CDR1 and CDR2 from the germline V gene are SGHRS and YFSETQ. The CDR3 extends over 14 amino acids. For the CDR3, the DNA is TGCGTCAGCACCAGACTAGCGGGAGCAGATACGCAGTATTTT. This encodes CVSTRLAGADTQYF.

The table lists this clonotype with a few counts. The rearrangement links TRBV2 to TRBJ2-1, with 10 bases fitting TRBD2. In germline, CDR1 is SNHLY, CDR2 FYNNEI. Losses at the gene ends were 8 bases for V and 4 bases for J; bases not matched to a gene: 11. CDR3 length: 16 residues. The CDR3 protein is CASHQLTSGKYNEQFF. CDR3 DNA: TGTGCCAGCCACCAACTTACTAGCGGGAAATACAATGAGCAGTTCTTC.

Many counts were recorded for this clonotype. This chain links TRBV3-1 with TRBJ2-2, with 7 bases aligning to TRBD2. V shed 2 bases, J shed 6 bases, and the junction held 6 bases outside the gene matches. Germline CDR1 is LGHDT and CDR2 is YNNKEL (reference sequence). The length of the CDR3 is 15 residues. The CDR3 here is CASSQRASGAGELFF. CDR3 coding DNA: TGTGCCAGCAGCCAAAGGGCTAGCGGCGCCGGGGAGCTGTTTTTT.

Details on this clonotype: This may come from a read error, since a much larger clone is one base off. The chain recombines TRBV30 with TRBJ2-1; D is perhaps TRBD1 or TRBD2 (5 bases each). The CDR3 is made up of 14 amino acids. CDR1 GTSNPN and CDR2 SVGIG come from the germline V gene (reference sequence). This CDR3 is CARSYGGAGGEQFF. The DNA of the CDR3 is TGTGCCCGGAGTTATGGGGGAGCAGGAGGTGAGCAGTTCTTC. Full variable domain (missing parts from reference TRBV30 and TRBJ2-1): SQTIHQWPATLVQPVGSPLSLECTVEGTSNPNLYWYRQAAGRGLQLLFYSVGIGQISSEVPQNLSASRPQDRQFILSSKKLLLSDSGFYLCARSYGGAGGEQFFGPGTRLTVL.

This clonotype was seen more than once but under ten times. The J gene is TRBJ2-3, the V gene TRBV6-5; TRBD1 aligns across 8 bases. V gave up 2 bases and J gave up 3 bases; unmatched junction bases: 4. Germline lookup yields CDR1 MNHEY and CDR2 SVGAGI. This CDR3 spans 15 amino acids. The CDR3 bases are TGTGCCAGCAGTTACCGGACAGGGACTACAGATACGCAGTATTTT. As protein: CASSYRTGTTDTQYF.

The chain combines TRBV3-1 with TRBJ1-3; D is ambiguous. CDR1 and CDR2 (germline): LGHDT, YNNKEL (reference sequence). CDR3 length equals 15 residues. Trimming cost V 0 bases and J 0 bases, with 6 bases left between them. This CDR3 is CASSQDLNSGNTIYF. The DNA of the CDR3 is TGTGCCAGCAGCCAAGACCTGAACTCTGGAAACACCATATATTTT.